This T cell receptor (beta chain) was identified during a study of cytomegalovirus exposure and HLA in healthy donors. A word on this clone: Its specificity is not known.

Trimming cost V 4 bases and J 8 bases, with 18 bases left between them. This CDR3 is built from 15 residues. Germline assignment: CDR1 SGHNT and CDR2 YYREEE (reference sequence). Healthy individuals who donated bone marrow served as the donors. The PCR used 60 Vbeta and 13 Jbeta primers. Sequenced by immunoSEQ multiplex PCR; TCRdb stores in-frame clones only, minus some. The sample lists 170,000 or so clones, less than 85% occurring once. Broader study findings: A later analysis found common viral pathogens apparently linked to several of the most significant clusters.

Sample: PBMCs. The chain employs TRBV5-4 and TRBJ2-2; possibly TRBD1 for D (6 bases). This TCR derives from a man between 18 and 29 years old in good health and CMV-seronegative. The CDR3 loop is CASSMASQGLGELFF. CDR3 sequence (DNA): TGTGCCAGCAGCATGGCGTCGCAGGGGCTTGGGGAGCTGTTTTTT.